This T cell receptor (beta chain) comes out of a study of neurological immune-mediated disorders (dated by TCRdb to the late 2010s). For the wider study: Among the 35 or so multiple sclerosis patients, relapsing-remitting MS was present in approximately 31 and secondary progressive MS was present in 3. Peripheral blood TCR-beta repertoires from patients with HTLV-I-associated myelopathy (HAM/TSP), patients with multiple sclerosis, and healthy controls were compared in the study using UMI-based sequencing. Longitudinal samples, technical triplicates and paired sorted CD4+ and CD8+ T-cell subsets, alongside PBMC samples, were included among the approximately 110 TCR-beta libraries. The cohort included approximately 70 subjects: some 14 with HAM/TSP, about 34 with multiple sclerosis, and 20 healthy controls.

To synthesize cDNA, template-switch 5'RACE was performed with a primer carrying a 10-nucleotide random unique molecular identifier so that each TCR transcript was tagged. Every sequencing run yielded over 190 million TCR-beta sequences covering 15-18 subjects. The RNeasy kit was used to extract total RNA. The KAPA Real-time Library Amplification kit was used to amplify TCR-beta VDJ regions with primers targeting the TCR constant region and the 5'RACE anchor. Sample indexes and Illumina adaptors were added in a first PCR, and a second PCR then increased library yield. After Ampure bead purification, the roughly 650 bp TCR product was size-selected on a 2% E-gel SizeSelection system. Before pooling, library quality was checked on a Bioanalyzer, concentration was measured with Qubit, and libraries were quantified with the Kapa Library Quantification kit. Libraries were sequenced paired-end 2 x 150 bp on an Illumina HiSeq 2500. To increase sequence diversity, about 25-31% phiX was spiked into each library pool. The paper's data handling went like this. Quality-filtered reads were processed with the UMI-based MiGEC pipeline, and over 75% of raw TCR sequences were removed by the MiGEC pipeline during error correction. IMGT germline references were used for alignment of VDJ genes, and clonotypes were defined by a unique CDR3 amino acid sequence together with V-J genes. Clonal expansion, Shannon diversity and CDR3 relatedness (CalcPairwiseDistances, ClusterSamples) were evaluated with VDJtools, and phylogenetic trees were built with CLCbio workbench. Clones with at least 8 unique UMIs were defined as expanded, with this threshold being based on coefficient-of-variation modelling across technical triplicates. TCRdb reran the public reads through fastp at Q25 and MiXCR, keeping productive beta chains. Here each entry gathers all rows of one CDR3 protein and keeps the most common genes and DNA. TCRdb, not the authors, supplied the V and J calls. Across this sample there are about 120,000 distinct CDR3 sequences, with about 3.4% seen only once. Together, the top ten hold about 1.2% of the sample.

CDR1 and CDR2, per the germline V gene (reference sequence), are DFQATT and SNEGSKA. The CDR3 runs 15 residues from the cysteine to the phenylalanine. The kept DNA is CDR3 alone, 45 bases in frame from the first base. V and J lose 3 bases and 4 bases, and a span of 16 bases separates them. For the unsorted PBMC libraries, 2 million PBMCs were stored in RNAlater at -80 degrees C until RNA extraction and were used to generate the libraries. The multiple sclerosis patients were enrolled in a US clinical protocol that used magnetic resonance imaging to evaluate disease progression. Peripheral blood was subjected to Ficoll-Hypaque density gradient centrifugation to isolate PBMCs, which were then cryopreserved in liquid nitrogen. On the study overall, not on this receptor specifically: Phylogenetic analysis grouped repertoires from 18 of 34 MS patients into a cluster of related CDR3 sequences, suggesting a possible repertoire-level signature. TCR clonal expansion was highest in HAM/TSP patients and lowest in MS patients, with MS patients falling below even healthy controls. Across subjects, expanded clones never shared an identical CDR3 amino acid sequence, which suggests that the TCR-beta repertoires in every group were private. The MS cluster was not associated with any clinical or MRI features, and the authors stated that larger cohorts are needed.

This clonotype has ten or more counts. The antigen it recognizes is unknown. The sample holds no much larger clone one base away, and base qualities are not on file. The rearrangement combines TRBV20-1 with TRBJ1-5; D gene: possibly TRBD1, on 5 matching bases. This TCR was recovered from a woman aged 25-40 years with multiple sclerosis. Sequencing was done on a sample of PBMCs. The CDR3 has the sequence CSASPRQGRNQPQHF. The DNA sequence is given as TGCAGTGCTAGCCCTCGCCAGGGTAGAAATCAGCCCCAGCATTTT.